This paragraph covers one T cell receptor (beta chain) sequence. Antigen unknown. The sample is drawn from a study of cytomegalovirus exposure and HLA in healthy donors. General study results and limits: Later, an analysis found that common viral pathogens appeared to be linked with several of the most significant clusters.

Healthy bone marrow donors supplied every sample. Use of 60 Vbeta and 13 Jbeta primers characterized the PCR. Assay: immunoSEQ multiplex PCR; the TCRdb copy retains only in-frame clones and omits some. The sample holds 65,000 to 100,000 clones, around three quarters seen once. The CDR3 has 16 amino acids. CDR1 is LGHNA and CDR2 is YNFKEQ in the germline V gene. V lost 1 base and J 8 bases, leaving 18 bases between the germline ends. The sequence derives from a man between 35 and 55 years old in good health and CMV-seronegative. The chain carries TRBV4-2 and TRBJ2-1; perhaps TRBD2 as D (6 bases). Input material: PBMCs. CDR3 coding DNA: TGTGCCAGCAGCCAAGGGGGTGGGCAGGGAGGAGATGAGCAGTTCTTC. It codes for CASSQGGGQGGDEQFF.